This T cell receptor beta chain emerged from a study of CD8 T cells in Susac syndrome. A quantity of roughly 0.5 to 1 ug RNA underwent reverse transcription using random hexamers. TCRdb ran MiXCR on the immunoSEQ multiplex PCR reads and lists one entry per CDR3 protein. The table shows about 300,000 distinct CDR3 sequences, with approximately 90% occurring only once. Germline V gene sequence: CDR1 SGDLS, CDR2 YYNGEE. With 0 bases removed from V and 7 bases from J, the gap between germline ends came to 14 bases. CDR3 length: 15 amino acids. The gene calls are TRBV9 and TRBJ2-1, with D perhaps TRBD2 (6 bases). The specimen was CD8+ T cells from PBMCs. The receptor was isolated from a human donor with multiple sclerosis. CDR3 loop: CASSVGGGMSNEQFF. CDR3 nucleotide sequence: TGTGCCAGCAGCGTAGGGGGCGGGATGTCGAATGAGCAGTTCTTC. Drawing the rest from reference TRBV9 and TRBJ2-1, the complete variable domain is DSGVTQTPKHLITATGQRVTLRCSPRSGDLSVYWYQQSLDQGLQFLIQYYNGEERAKGNILERFSAQQFPDLHSELNLSSLELGDSALYFCASSVGGGMSNEQFFGPGTRLTVL.